Included here is one T cell receptor beta chain sequence, with context. Its antigen is unknown. The method was immunoSEQ multiplex PCR; TCRdb's version includes in-frame clones alone and lacks a portion of them. The table has around 1,500 clones, more than 15% seen once; the top ten hold under 12%. Germline loops: CDR1 SGDLS, CDR2 YYNGEE. This CDR3 has 14 amino acids. V shed 3 bases and J shed 1 base, with 10 bases lying between them. The data belong to a study of T cells in localized non-small cell lung cancer. Findings and caveats of the study: A raised T cell density in blood coincided with lengthier overall survival. Appearing in adjacent lung were a median around 60 of the top 100 tumor clones. Measurement of T cell clonality placed uninvolved adjacent lung highest, above the level in tumor.

The rearrangement uses TRBV9 and TRBJ1-1, with no clear D. This material consisted of lung tumor tissue, taken before any cancer treatment. The sequence derives from a male donor older than 55 with stage I lung adenocarcinoma. CDR3 sequence (DNA): TGTGCCAGCAGCGGCCAGCCAGAGAACACTGAAGCTTTCTTT. The encoded protein is CASSGQPENTEAFF.